This passage covers 32 T cell receptor beta chains from one sample sequenced in a study of blood T cell repertoires in COVID-19. Libraries were prepared by immunoSEQ multiplex PCR; TCRdb keeps only in-frame clonotypes and omits some of them. The sample has approximately 120,000 clones, around four fifths seen once. What was sequenced was PBMCs or T cells enriched from blood (not recorded which). Receptor source: a man between 25 and 39 years old who had recovered from COVID-19.

The chain recombines TRBV11-2 with TRBJ1-1; no definite D call. The CDR3 extends over 11 amino acids. V was trimmed by 2 bases and J by 6 bases, leaving 4 bases between them. Per germline, CDR1 SGHAT and CDR2 FQNNGV. DNA of the CDR3: TGTGCCAGCAGCTTACTTGCTGAAGCTTTCTTT. It specifies CASSLLAEAFF.

This clone appeared a single time. The chain recombines TRBV9 with TRBJ1-4, with D possibly being TRBD1 (5 bases). This CDR3 is built from 12 residues. V was cut by 0 bases and J by 10 bases, with 7 bases left in between. From germline, CDR1 is SGDLS and CDR2 YYNGEE. Here the CDR3 reads CASSVAGGKLFF. CDR3 nucleotide sequence: TGTGCCAGCAGCGTAGCCGGGGGAAAACTGTTTTTT.

V usage is TRBV14 and J usage is TRBJ2-7; TRBD1 matches 8 bases. The V segment lost 11 bases and the J segment 2 bases; nucleotides outside the gene matches: 14. Looked up from germline, CDR1 is SGHDN and CDR2 is FVKESK. The CDR3 length is 15 residues. This CDR3 reads CAPGVPGTGPYEQYF. Here the CDR3 DNA reads TGTGCCCCAGGGGTACCCGGGACAGGACCCTACGAGCAGTACTTC.

This clone came up a few times. V gene TRBV9 combines with J gene TRBJ2-1; tentatively, D is TRBD2 (6 bases). V lost 4 bases and J 5 bases, leaving 16 bases between the germline ends. This CDR3 comprises 15 residues. Germline V gene lookup returns CDR1 SGDLS and CDR2 YYNGEE. The CDR3 DNA follows: TGTGCCAGCAGCCAAACCGGGGGTCGCCACAATGAGCAGTTCTTC. Its protein product is CASSQTGGRHNEQFF.

The chain couples TRBV28 to TRBJ2-7, with a weak D call TRBD1 (7 bases). The CDR3 extends over 14 amino acids. The germline V gene encodes CDR1 MDHEN and CDR2 SYDVKM. V was trimmed by 7 bases and J by 0 bases, leaving 13 bases between them. The CDR3, as DNA: TGTGCCAGCATTACCCAGGGGGGCTCCTACGAGCAGTACTTC. Translating gives CASITQGGSYEQYF.

The chain employs TRBV4-1 and TRBJ2-7; 12 nucleotides agree with TRBD1. The V gene end was trimmed by 5 bases and the J gene end by 2 bases; junction bases not matched to a gene: 1. Germline V CDR1 and CDR2: MGHRA, YSYEKL. The CDR3 runs 14 residues. As DNA, the CDR3 is TGCGCCAGCAGCGGGACAGGGGGCCCCTACGAGCAGTACTTC. Amino acids: CASSGTGGPYEQYF.

V gene TRBV7-2 combines with J gene TRBJ1-3; 9 bases are a match to TRBD1. Per the germline V gene, CDR1 is SGHTA and CDR2 is FQGNSA. Unmatched junction bases numbered 3, after V lost 1 base and J lost 8 bases. The CDR3 totals 14 residues. For the CDR3, the DNA is TGTGCCAGCAGCTTAGGGACAGGGGCGGACACCATATATTTT. Encoded protein: CASSLGTGADTIYF.

V is TRBV10-1 and J is TRBJ1-5, with no clear D. V lost 9 bases and J lost 2, with 14 bases in between. Germline-derived CDR1 and CDR2 are WNHNN and SYGVQD (reference sequence). The CDR3 covers 14 residues. CDR3 nucleotide sequence: TGCGCCAGGCGACACCTCTCGTGCAATCAGCCCCAGCATTTT. Translation gives CARRHLSCNQPQHF.

This chain joins TRBV6-5 and TRBJ1-1, with 10 bases lining up with TRBD1. The V gene end was trimmed by 6 bases and the J gene end by 5 bases; junction bases not matched to a gene: 3. Germline V gene lookup returns CDR1 MNHEY and CDR2 SVGAGI. The CDR3 length is 13 residues. This chain's CDR3 is CASSGTGVTEAFF. In DNA, the CDR3 is TGTGCCAGCAGCGGGACAGGGGTGACTGAAGCTTTCTTT.

The chain joins TRBV5-6 to TRBJ2-5, with TRBD1 matching 9 bases. Germline V gene lookup returns CDR1 SGHDT and CDR2 YYEEEE. J gave up 0 bases and V 4 bases, and 7 bases lay outside the gene matches. The length of the CDR3 is 16 residues. This chain's CDR3 is CASSTGTGTHQETQYF. Here the CDR3 DNA reads TGTGCCAGCAGCACCGGGACAGGGACGCACCAAGAGACCCAGTACTTC.

A few counts support this clone. This rearrangement joins TRBV18 to TRBJ1-1; 10 bases align to TRBD1. This CDR3 is built from 14 residues. CDR1 is KGHSH, CDR2 LQKENI, per germline. V shed 6 bases and J 5 bases; nucleotides not matched to a gene: 6. The CDR3 region is CASSRTGGGTEAFF. CDR3 in DNA: TGTGCCAGCTCCCGGACAGGGGGAGGGACTGAAGCTTTCTTT. Filled out from reference TRBV18 and TRBJ1-1, the complete variable domain reads NAGVMQNPRHLVRRRGQEARLRCSPMKGHSHVYWYRQLPEEGLKFMVYLQKENIIDESGMPKERFSAEFPKEGPSILRIQQVVRGDSAAYFCASSRTGGGTEAFFGQGTRLTVV.

The chain recombines TRBV5-5 with TRBJ1-1, with D possibly matching TRBD1 (5 bases). Germline CDR1 reads SGHKS; CDR2 reads YYEKEE (reference sequence). The CDR3 length is 13 residues. Trimming left V 2 bases short and J 1 base short, with 6 bases between. The CDR3 is CASSFGGNTEAFF. Written as DNA, the CDR3 is TGTGCCAGCAGCTTCGGGGGGAACACTGAAGCTTTCTTT.

The chain couples TRBV10-3 to TRBJ2-7; 7 nucleotides line up with TRBD1. The germline gives CDR1 ENHRY, CDR2 SYGVKD. V lost 3 bases, J lost 2 bases, and 10 bases stayed unmatched. This CDR3 region has 16 residues. The CDR3 spells CAISDPGQLRPYEQYF. DNA of the CDR3: TGTGCCATCAGTGACCCGGGACAGCTAAGACCCTACGAGCAGTACTTC.

The chain is built from TRBV5-4 and TRBJ1-2; maybe TRBD1 (6 bases). The CDR3 runs 15 residues. Trimming left V 3 bases short and J 1 base short, with 13 bases between. Germline loops: CDR1 SGHNT, CDR2 YYREEE (reference sequence). This chain's CDR3 is CASSSFDRLNYGYTF. CDR3 nucleotide sequence: TGTGCCAGCAGCTCCTTCGACAGGCTTAACTATGGCTACACCTTC.

The chain links TRBV6-5 to TRBJ2-7; 9 bases agree with TRBD1. Germline CDR1 MNHEY, CDR2 SVGAGI. The CDR3 spans 14 residues. The J segment lost 6 bases and the V segment lost 3 bases, leaving 6 bases of the junction unmatched. This chain's CDR3 is CASSYWTGDREQYF. In DNA, the CDR3 is TGTGCCAGCAGTTATTGGACAGGGGACCGCGAGCAGTACTTC.

This clone was recorded a few times. The J gene is TRBJ1-4, the V gene TRBV4-2; weak D call: TRBD1 (5 bases). With 5 bases removed from V and 2 bases from J, the gap between germline ends came to 12 bases. This CDR3 comprises 15 residues. CDR1 and CDR2 from the germline V gene are LGHNA and YNFKEQ. This CDR3 is CASSDTGSTNEKLFF. The CDR3 nucleotides read TGTGCCAGCAGCGATACAGGCTCGACTAATGAAAAACTGTTTTTT.

The rearrangement joins TRBV10-1 to TRBJ2-5; possible D gene TRBD1, 6 bases. CDR1 and CDR2 from the germline V gene are WNHNN and SYGVQD (reference sequence). The CDR3 has 15 amino acids. V lost 3 bases and J lost 5, with 16 bases in between. CDR3 nucleotide sequence: TGCGCCAGCAGTGAACGGACAGTCGGGGTGGAGACCCAGTACTTC. The encoded protein is CASSERTVGVETQYF.

The chain has TRBV5-4 and TRBJ2-3; a possible D gene is TRBD1 (5 bases). From germline, CDR1 is SGHNT and CDR2 YYREEE (reference sequence). The V end was cut by 6 bases, the J end by 1 base, with 12 bases between. The CDR3 spans 14 residues. The DNA of the CDR3 is TGTGCCAGCACCTTAAAAGGGGGCACAGATACGCAGTATTTT. Its protein is CASTLKGGTDTQYF.

This clone has a single count. The chain has TRBV5-4 and TRBJ2-3; 9 bases fit TRBD2. The CDR3 runs 17 residues. V was pared by 4 bases and J by 0 bases, with 9 bases of the junction left unmatched. Germline loops: CDR1 SGHNT, CDR2 YYREEE (reference sequence). The CDR3 DNA follows: TGTGCCAGCAGCAAGCGTATAGCGGGGGCTAGCACAGATACGCAGTATTTT. Protein: CASSKRIAGASTDTQYF.

This clone has a single count. The V gene is TRBV13, the J gene TRBJ2-5; tentative D call: TRBD1 (6 bases). The CDR3 runs 13 residues. Per the germline V gene, CDR1 is PRHDT and CDR2 is FYEKMQ (reference sequence). With 5 bases removed from V and 5 bases from J, the gap between germline ends came to 12 bases. The CDR3 DNA is TGTGCCAGCAGCCTCAGGGGACACGAGACCCAGTACTTC. Encoded protein: CASSLRGHETQYF.

The rearrangement uses TRBV28 and TRBJ1-3, with 7 nucleotides matching TRBD1. V lost 5 bases and J lost 4; bases outside the gene matches: 5. Germline V gives CDR1 MDHEN, CDR2 SYDVKM. CDR3 length: 14 amino acids. CDR3 sequence reads: CASSPQDRGNTIYF. In DNA, the CDR3 is TGTGCCAGCAGTCCCCAGGACAGGGGAAACACCATATATTTT. Based on the CDR3 plus reference TRBV28 and TRBJ1-3, the full variable domain is DVKVTQSSRYLVKRTGEKVFLECVQDMDHENMFWYRQDPGLGLRLIYFSYDVKMKEKGDIPEGYSVSREKKERFSLILESASTNQTSMYLCASSPQDRGNTIYFGEGSWLTVV.

This clone appeared once. The chain carries TRBV10-1 and TRBJ2-2, with 14 positions matching TRBD2. This CDR3 is built from 16 residues. The junction had 3 bases not matched to a gene; V was cut back by 6 bases and J by 3 bases. Looked up from germline, CDR1 is WNHNN and CDR2 is SYGVQD (reference sequence). The CDR3 bases are TGCGCCAGCAGCAGGACTAGCGGGAGGTACACCGGGGAGCTGTTTTTT. Residues: CASSRTSGRYTGELFF.

This chain connects TRBV6-1 to TRBJ2-6, with 8 bases matching TRBD2. This CDR3 is 17 amino acids long. The V gene's germline CDR1 is MNHNS and CDR2 SASEGT. V trimming: 4 bases; J trimming: 0 bases; junction bases outside the gene matches: 5. The CDR3 nucleotides are TGTGCCAGCAGTGCAGTAGCGGGGCACTCTGGGGCCAACGTCCTGACTTTC. Its protein is CASSAVAGHSGANVLTF.

The chain couples TRBV5-1 to TRBJ2-2, with 7 bases matching TRBD1. The CDR3 is made up of 17 amino acids. Per the germline V gene, CDR1 is SGHRS and CDR2 is YFSETQ. V shed 4 bases and J 5 bases; nucleotides not matched to a gene: 14. CDR3 coding DNA: TGCGCCAGCAGCCCCACAACCAAACAGGGGCGTACCGGGGAGCTGTTTTTT. Translated: CASSPTTKQGRTGELFF. The entire variable domain, with the rest obtained from reference TRBV5-1 and TRBJ2-2, is as follows: KAGVTQTPRYLIKTRGQQVTLSCSPISGHRSVSWYQQTPGQGLQFLFEYFSETQRNKGNFPGRFSGRQFSNSRSEMNVSTLELGDSALYLCASSPTTKQGRTGELFFGEGSRLTVL.

The chain is built from TRBV12-3 or TRBV12-4 and TRBJ1-2; D not resolved. The CDR3 totals 12 residues. V was clipped by 4 bases and J by 2 bases, with 5 bases between them. The CDR3 loop is CASSSGNYGYTF. CDR3 coding DNA: TGTGCCAGCAGTTCCGGGAACTATGGCTACACCTTC.

CDR3 nucleotides: TGTGCCAGCAGCCGGAACACAGGGGGGGCGACCCTGAACACTGAAGCTTTCTTT. Protein: CASSRNTGGATLNTEAFF. The chain employs TRBV7-9 and TRBJ1-1; 8 nucleotides match TRBD1. This CDR3 has 18 amino acids. With 5 bases clipped from V and 0 bases from J, the junction kept 14 bases outside the gene matches. CDR1 and CDR2 (germline): SEHNR, FQNEAQ (reference sequence).

The table lists this clone with a count of one. The J gene is TRBJ2-3, the V gene TRBV19; 8 nucleotides agree with TRBD1. The V gene end was trimmed by 5 bases and the J gene end by 4 bases; junction bases not matched to a gene: 8. Per germline, CDR1 LNHDA and CDR2 SQIVND (reference sequence). This CDR3 comprises 15 residues. CDR3 region: CASSLGQGRSDTQYF. CDR3 coding DNA: TGTGCCAGTAGTTTAGGACAGGGTAGGTCAGATACGCAGTATTTT.

The CDR3 DNA follows: TGTGCCAGCAGCCTTGGGACAGGGGGCGGGCTAGCGGGAGGGTATGAGCAGTTCTTC. This sequence encodes CASSLGTGGGLAGGYEQFF. The chain recombines TRBV9 with TRBJ2-1, with D possibly called TRBD1 or TRBD2 (12 bases each). Looked up from germline, CDR1 is SGDLS and CDR2 is YYNGEE. The V end was cut by 4 bases, the J end by 8 bases, with 31 bases between. This CDR3 region has 19 residues.

The chain carries TRBV6-5 and TRBJ2-3; a possible D gene is TRBD1 (5 bases). This CDR3 is built from 14 residues. Germline CDR1 and CDR2: MNHEY and SVGAGI. With 8 bases removed from V and 0 bases from J, the gap between germline ends came to 12 bases. For the CDR3, the DNA is TGTGCCAGCCACAGGTCCACTAGCACAGATACGCAGTATTTT. It encodes CASHRSTSTDTQYF.

The rearrangement joins TRBV7-9 to TRBJ1-1; D uncertain. Germline CDR1 and CDR2: SEHNR and FQNEAQ (reference sequence). Deletions cut 7 bases from V and 6 bases from J, with 15 bases between. This CDR3 contains 13 residues. CDR3 sequence (DNA): TGTGCCAGCACCGCGGGCTACATCTCTGAAGCTTTCTTT. It translates to CASTAGYISEAFF.

The chain uses TRBV9 and TRBJ2-7, with D tentatively TRBD2 (5 bases). Per germline, CDR1 SGDLS and CDR2 YYNGEE. This CDR3 is 15 amino acids long. The V end was cut by 0 bases, the J end by 7 bases, with 17 bases between. The CDR3 DNA reads as TGTGCCAGCAGCGTAGGTCCTCCCGCCACGGGGGAGCAGTACTTC. It codes for CASSVGPPATGEQYF.

This clone was seen more than once but under ten times. The chain is built from TRBV2 and TRBJ1-2, with 10 bases that match TRBD1. The length of the CDR3 is 14 residues. Looked up from germline, CDR1 is SNHLY and CDR2 is FYNNEI. The J segment lost 1 base and the V segment lost 4 bases, leaving 0 bases of the junction unmatched. The CDR3 DNA reads TGTGCCAGCAGTGGGACAGGGGGTAACTATGGCTACACCTTC. This translates into CASSGTGGNYGYTF. The full variable domain, with the rest looked up from reference TRBV2 and TRBJ1-2, is EPEVTQTPSHQVTQMGQEVILRCVPISNHLYFYWYRQILGQKVEFLVSFYNNEISEKSEIFDDQFSVERPDGSNFTLKIRSTKLEDSAMYFCASSGTGGNYGYTFGSGTRLTVV.